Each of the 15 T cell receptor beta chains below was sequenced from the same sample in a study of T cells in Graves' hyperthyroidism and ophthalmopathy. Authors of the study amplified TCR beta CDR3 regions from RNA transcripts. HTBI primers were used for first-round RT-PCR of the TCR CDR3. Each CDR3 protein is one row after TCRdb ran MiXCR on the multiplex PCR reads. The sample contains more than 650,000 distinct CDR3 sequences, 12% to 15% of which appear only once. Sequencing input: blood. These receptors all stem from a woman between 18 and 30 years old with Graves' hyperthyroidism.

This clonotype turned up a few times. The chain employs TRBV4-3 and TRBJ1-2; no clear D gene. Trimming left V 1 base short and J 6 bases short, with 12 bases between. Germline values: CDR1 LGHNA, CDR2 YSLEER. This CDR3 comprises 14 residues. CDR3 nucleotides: TGCGCCAGCAGCCAAGTCCTGTGGGAGGATGGCTACACCTTC. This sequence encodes CASSQVLWEDGYTF.

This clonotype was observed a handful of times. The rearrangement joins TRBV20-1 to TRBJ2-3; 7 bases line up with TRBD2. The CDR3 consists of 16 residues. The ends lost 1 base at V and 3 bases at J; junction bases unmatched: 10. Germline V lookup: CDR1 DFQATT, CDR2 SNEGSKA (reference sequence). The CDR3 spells CSARGLAVQFTDTQYF. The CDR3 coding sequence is TGCAGTGCTAGAGGCCTAGCGGTACAGTTTACAGATACGCAGTATTTT.

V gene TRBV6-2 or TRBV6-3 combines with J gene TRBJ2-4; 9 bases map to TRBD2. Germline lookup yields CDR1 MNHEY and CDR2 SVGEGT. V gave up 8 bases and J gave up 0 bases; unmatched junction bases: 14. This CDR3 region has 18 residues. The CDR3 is CASLTKREATLAKNIQYF. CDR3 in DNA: TGTGCCAGCCTTACGAAGCGGGAGGCAACTTTAGCCAAAAACATTCAGTACTTC.

CDR3 DNA sequence: TGTGCCAGCAGCTACCGACAGGGGAGTATTACCTTC. Its protein is CASSYRQGSITF. The chain is built from TRBV5-5 and TRBJ1-2, with 8 nucleotides matching TRBD1. The germline CDR1 and CDR2 sequences are SGHKS and YYEKEE (reference sequence). CDR3 length equals 12 residues. V lost 3 bases and J lost 14; bases outside the gene matches: 9.

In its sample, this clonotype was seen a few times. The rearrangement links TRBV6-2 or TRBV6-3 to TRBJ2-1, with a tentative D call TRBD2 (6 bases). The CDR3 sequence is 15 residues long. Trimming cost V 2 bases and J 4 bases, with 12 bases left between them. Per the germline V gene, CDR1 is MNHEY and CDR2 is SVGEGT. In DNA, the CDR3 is TGTGCCAGCAGTTACGTGGCGGGATGGTACAATGAGCAGTTCTTC. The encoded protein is CASSYVAGWYNEQFF.

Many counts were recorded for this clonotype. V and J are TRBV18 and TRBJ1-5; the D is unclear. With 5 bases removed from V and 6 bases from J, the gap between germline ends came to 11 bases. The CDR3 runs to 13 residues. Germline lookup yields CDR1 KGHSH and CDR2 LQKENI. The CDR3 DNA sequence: TGTGCCAGCTCAAGTTCTGGTGTTCAGCCCCAGCATTTT. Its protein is CASSSSGVQPQHF.

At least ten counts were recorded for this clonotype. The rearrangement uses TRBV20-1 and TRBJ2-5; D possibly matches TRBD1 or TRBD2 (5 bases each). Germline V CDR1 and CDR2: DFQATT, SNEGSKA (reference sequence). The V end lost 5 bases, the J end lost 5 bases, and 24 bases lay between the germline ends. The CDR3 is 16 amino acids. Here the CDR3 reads CSAHPSLQGWGETQYF. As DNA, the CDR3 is TGCAGTGCTCATCCCTCCCTGCAGGGATGGGGGGAGACCCAGTACTTC.

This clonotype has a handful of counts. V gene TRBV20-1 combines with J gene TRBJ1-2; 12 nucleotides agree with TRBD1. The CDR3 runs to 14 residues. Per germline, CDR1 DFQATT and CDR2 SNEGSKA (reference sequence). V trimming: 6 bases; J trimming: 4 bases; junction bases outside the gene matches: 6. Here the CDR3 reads CSATGTGGLYGYTF. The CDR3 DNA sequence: TGCAGTGCCACCGGGACAGGGGGCCTCTATGGCTACACCTTC.

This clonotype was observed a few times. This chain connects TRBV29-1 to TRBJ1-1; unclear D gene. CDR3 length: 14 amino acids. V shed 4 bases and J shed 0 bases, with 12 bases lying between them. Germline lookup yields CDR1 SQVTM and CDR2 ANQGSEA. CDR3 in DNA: TGCAGCGTTGTAAGTCTGTTCATGAACACTGAAGCTTTCTTT. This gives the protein CSVVSLFMNTEAFF.

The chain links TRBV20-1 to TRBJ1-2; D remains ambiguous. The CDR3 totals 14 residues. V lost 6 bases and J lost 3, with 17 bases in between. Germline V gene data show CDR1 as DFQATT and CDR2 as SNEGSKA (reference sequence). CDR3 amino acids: CSARGPGSDYGYTF. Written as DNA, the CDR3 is TGCAGTGCCCGTGGCCCGGGGTCTGACTATGGCTACACCTTC.

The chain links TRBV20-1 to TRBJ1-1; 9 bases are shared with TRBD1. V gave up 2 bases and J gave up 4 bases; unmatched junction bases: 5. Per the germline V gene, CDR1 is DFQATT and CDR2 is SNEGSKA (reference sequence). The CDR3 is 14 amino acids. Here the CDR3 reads CSARLGTGFTEAFF. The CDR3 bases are TGCAGTGCTAGACTGGGGACAGGGTTCACTGAAGCTTTCTTT.

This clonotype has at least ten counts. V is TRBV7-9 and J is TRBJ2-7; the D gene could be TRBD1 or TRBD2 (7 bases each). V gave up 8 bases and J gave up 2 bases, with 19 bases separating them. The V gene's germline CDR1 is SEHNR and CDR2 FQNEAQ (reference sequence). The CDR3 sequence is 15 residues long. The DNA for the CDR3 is TGTGCCAGCTCGGAAGCAGGGGGGACTACCTACGAGCAGTACTTC. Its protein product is CASSEAGGTTYEQYF.

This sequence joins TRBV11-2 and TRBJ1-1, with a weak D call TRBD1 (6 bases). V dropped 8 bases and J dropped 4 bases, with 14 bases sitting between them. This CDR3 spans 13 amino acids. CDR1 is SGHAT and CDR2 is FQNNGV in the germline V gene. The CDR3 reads CASGGGVATEAFF. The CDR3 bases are TGTGCCAGCGGAGGGGGGGTTGCCACTGAAGCTTTCTTT.

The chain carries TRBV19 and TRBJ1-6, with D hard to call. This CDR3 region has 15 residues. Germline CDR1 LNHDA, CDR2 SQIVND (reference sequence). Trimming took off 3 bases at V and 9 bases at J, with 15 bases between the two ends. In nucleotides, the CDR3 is TGTGCCAGTAGTATTTCCGGACCTTCGGGTTCACCCCTCCACTTT. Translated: CASSISGPSGSPLHF.

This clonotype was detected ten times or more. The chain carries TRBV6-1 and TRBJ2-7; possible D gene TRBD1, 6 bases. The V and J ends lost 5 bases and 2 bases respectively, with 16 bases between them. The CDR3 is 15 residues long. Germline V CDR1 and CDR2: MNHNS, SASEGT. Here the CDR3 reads CASSSPGQWPYEQYF. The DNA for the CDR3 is TGTGCCAGCAGTTCCCCGGGACAATGGCCCTACGAGCAGTACTTC.